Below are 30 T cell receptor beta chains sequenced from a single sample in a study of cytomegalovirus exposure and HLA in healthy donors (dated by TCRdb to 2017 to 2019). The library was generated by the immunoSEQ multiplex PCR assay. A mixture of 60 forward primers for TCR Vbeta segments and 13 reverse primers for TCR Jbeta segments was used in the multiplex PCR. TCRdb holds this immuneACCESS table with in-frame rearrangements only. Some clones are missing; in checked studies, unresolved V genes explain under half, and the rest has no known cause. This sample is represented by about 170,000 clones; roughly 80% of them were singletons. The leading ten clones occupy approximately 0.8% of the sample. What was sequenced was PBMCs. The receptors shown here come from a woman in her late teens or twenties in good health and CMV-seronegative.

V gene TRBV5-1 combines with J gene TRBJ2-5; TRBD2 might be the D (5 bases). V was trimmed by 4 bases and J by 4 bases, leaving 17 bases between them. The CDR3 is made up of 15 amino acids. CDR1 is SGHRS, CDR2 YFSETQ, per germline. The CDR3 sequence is CASSPTWGARETQYF. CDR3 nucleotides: TGCGCCAGCAGCCCCACCTGGGGAGCTCGAGAGACCCAGTACTTC. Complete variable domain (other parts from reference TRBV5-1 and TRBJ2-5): KAGVTQTPRYLIKTRGQQVTLSCSPISGHRSVSWYQQTPGQGLQFLFEYFSETQRNKGNFPGRFSGRQFSNSRSEMNVSTLELGDSALYLCASSPTWGARETQYFGPGTRLLVL.

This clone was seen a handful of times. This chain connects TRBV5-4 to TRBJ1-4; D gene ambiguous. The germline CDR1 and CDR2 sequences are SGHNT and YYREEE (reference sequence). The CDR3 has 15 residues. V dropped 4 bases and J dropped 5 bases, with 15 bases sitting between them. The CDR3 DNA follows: TGTGCCAGCAGCCCGGATCGGGTTCGGAATGAAAAACTGTTTTTT. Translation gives CASSPDRVRNEKLFF.

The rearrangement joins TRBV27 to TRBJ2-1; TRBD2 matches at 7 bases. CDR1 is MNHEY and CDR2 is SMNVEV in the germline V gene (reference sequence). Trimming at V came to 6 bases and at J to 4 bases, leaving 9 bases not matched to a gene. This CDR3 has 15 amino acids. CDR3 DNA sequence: TGTGCCAGCAGCCGAGATTCGCGGGAGTACAATGAGCAGTTCTTC. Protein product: CASSRDSREYNEQFF.

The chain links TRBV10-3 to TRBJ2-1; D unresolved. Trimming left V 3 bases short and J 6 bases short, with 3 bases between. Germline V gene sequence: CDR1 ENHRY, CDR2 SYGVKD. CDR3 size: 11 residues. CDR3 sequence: CAISDVNEQFF. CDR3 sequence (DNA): TGTGCCATCAGTGACGTCAATGAGCAGTTCTTC.

The CDR3 bases are TGTGCCAGCAGTAGCGGGAGAGGAGATACGCAGTATTTT. It yields the protein CASSSGRGDTQYF. This rearrangement joins TRBV6-6 to TRBJ2-3; 8 positions match TRBD2. CDR1 MNHNY and CDR2 SVGAGI come from the germline V gene (reference sequence). Trimming took 5 bases from V and 5 from J; bases not matched to a gene: 3. The CDR3 loop spans 13 amino acids.

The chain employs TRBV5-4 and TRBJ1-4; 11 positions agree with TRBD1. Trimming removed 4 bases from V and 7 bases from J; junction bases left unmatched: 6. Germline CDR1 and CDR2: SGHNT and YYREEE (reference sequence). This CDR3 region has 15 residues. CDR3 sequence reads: CASSTAGTGGEKLFF. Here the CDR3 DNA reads TGTGCCAGCAGCACAGCCGGGACAGGGGGTGAAAAACTGTTTTTT.

CDR3 coding DNA: TGTGCCAGTAATGGCTTCCGCACAGATACGCAGTATTTT. Protein product: CASNGFRTDTQYF. The V gene is TRBV19, the J gene TRBJ2-3; D call uncertain. The V gene's germline CDR1 is LNHDA and CDR2 SQIVND (reference sequence). Trimming shortened V by 7 bases and J by 1 base, and 9 bases separated the two germline ends. The CDR3 has 13 residues.

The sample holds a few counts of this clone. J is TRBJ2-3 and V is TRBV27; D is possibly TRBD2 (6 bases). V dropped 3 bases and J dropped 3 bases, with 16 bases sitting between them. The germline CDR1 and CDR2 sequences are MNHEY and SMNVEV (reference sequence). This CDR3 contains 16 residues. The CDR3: CASSLTPGLVTDTQYF. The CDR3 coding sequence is TGTGCCAGCAGTTTGACTCCGGGACTCGTTACAGATACGCAGTATTTT.

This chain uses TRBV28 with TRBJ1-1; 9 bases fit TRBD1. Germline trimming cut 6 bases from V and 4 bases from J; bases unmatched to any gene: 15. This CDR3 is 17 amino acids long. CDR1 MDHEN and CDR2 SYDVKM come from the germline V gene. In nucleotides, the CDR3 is TGTGCCAGCAGAACAGGGGCGACTCACAGGGGGCCCACTGAAGCTTTCTTT. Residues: CASRTGATHRGPTEAFF.

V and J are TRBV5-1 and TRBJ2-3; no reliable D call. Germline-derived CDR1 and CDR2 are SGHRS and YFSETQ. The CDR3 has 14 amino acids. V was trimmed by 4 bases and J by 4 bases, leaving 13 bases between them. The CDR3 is CASSPDPSADTQYF. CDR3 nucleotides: TGCGCCAGCAGCCCTGACCCAAGCGCAGATACGCAGTATTTT.

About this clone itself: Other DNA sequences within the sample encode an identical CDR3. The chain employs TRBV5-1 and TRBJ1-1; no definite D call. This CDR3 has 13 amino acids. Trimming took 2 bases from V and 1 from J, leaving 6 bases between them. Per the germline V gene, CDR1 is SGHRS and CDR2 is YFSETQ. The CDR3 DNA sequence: TGCGCCAGCAGCTTTGGGCAGAACACTGAAGCTTTCTTT. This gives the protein CASSFGQNTEAFF.

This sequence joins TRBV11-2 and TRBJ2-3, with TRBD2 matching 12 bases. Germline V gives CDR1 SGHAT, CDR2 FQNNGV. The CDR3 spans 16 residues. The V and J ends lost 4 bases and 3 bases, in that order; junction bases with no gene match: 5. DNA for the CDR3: TGTGCCAGCAGCTCCCTAGCGGGAGGGCCTACAGATACGCAGTATTTT. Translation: CASSSLAGGPTDTQYF.

The CDR3 is CASSVTGAYNEQFF. DNA of the CDR3: TGTGCCAGCAGCGTGACAGGCGCATACAATGAGCAGTTCTTC. The chain combines TRBV5-6 with TRBJ2-1, with D perhaps matching TRBD1 (6 bases). The CDR3 is 14 residues long. CDR1 and CDR2 from the germline V gene are SGHDT and YYEEEE. V lost 4 bases, J lost 4 bases, and 12 bases lay in between.

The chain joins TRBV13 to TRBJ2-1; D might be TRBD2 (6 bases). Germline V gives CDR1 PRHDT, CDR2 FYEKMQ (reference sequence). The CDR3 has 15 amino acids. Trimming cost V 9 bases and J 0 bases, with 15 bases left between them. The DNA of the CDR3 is TGTGCCAGTTCAGAGCGGGCAAGCTCCTACAATGAGCAGTTCTTC. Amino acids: CASSERASSYNEQFF.

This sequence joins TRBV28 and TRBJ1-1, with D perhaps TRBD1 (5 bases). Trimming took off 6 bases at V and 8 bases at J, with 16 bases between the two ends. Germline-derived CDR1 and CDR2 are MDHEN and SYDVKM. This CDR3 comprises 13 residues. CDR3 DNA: TGTGCCAGCAGGGTCTTTCAGGGCTCCGAAGCTTTCTTT. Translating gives CASRVFQGSEAFF.

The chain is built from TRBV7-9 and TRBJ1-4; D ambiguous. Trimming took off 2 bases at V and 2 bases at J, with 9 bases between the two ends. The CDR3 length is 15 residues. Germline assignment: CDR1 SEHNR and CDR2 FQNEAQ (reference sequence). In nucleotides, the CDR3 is TGTGCCAGCAGCTTATCGACGGGGACTAATGAAAAACTGTTTTTT. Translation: CASSLSTGTNEKLFF.

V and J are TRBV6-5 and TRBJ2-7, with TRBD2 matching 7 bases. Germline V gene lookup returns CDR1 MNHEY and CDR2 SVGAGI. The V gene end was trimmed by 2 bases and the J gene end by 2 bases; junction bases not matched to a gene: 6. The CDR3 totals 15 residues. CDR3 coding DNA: TGTGCCAGCAGTTACCGGCGGGAGCCCACCTACGAGCAGTACTTC. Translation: CASSYRREPTYEQYF.

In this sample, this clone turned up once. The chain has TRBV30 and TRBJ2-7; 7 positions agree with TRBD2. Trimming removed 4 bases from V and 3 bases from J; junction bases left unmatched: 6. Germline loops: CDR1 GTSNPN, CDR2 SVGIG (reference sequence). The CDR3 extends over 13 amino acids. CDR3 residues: CAWNSGTIYEQYF. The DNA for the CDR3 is TGTGCCTGGAACAGCGGGACGATCTACGAGCAGTACTTC.

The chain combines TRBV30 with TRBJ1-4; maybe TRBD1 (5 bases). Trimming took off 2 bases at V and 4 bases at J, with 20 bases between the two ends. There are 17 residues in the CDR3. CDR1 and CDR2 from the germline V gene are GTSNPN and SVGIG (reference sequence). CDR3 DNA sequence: TGTGCCTGGAGTCCCCCTGGGGCGGCTTACGGTAATGAAAAACTGTTTTTT. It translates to CAWSPPGAAYGNEKLFF. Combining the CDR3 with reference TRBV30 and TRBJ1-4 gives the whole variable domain SQTIHQWPATLVQPVGSPLSLECTVEGTSNPNLYWYRQAAGRGLQLLFYSVGIGQISSEVPQNLSASRPQDRQFILSSKKLLLSDSGFYLCAWSPPGAAYGNEKLFFGSGTQLSVL.

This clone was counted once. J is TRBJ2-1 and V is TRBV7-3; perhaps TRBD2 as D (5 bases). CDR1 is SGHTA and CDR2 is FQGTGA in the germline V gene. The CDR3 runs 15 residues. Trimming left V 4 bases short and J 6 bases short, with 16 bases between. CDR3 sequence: CASSSGRATGNEQFF. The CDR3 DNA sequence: TGTGCCAGCAGCTCCGGGCGGGCTACGGGCAATGAGCAGTTCTTC.

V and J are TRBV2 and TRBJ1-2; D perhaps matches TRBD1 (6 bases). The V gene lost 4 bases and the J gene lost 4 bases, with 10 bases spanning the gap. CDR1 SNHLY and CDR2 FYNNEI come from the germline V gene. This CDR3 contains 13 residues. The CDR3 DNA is TGTGCCAGCAGTGTTCAAGGGGGCTATGGCTACACCTTC. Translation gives CASSVQGGYGYTF.

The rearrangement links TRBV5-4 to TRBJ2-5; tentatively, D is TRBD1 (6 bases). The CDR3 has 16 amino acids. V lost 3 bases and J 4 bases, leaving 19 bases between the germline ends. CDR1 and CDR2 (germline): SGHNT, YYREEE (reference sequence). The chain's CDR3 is CASSSNPTGLGETQYF. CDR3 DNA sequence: TGTGCCAGCAGCTCGAACCCCACAGGGTTGGGAGAGACCCAGTACTTC.

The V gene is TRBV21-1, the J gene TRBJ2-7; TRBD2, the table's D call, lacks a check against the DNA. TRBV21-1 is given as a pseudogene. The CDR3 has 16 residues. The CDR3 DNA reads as TGTGCCAGCAGCAAAGAGGGTGGGCGGGAGTCCTACGAGCAGTACTTC. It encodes CASSKEGGRESYEQYF.

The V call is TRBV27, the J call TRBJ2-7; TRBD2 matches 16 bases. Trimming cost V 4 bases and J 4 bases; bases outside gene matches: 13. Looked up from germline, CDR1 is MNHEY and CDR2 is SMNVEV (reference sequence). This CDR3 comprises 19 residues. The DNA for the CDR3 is TGTGCCAGCAGTTCCACCTTGGGACTAGCGGGAGGGCAAGGGTACGAGCAGTACTTC. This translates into CASSSTLGLAGGQGYEQYF.

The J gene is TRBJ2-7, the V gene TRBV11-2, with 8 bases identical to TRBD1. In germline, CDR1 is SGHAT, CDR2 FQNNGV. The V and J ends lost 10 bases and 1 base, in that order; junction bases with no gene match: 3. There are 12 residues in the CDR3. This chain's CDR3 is CATRDRSYEQYF. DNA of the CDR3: TGTGCCACAAGGGACAGGTCCTACGAGCAGTACTTC.

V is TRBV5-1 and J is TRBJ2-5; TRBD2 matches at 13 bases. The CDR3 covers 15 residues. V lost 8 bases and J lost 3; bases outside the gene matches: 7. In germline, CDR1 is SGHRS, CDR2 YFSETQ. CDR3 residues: CARPYGTSGKETQYF. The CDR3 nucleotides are TGCGCCAGACCTTACGGGACTAGCGGGAAAGAGACCCAGTACTTC.

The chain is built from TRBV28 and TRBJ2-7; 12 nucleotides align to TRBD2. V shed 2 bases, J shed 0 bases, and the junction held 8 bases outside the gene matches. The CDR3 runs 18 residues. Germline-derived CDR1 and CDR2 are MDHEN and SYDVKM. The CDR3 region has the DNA TGTGCCAGCAGTTTACTCGCTAGCGGGAGGGTGAGCTCCTACGAGCAGTACTTC. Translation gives CASSLLASGRVSSYEQYF.

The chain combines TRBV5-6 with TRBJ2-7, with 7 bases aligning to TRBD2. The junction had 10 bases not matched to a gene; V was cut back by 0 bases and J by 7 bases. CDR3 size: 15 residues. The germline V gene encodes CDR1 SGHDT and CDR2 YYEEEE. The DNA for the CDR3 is TGTGCCAGCAGCTTGGTATCTGCGGGAGAGGGTGAGCAGTACTTC. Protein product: CASSLVSAGEGEQYF.

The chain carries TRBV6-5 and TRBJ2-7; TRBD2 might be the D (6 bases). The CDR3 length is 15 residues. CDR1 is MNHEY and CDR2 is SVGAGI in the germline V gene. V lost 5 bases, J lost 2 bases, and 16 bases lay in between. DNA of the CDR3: TGTGCCAGCAGTCCTCAGGCGGGAACGACCTACGAGCAGTACTTC. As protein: CASSPQAGTTYEQYF.

The CDR3 here is CASSLTGILAGGYQETQYF. The CDR3 DNA sequence: TGTGCCAGCAGCTTAACAGGGATCCTAGCGGGAGGGTATCAAGAGACCCAGTACTTC. This rearrangement joins TRBV7-3 to TRBJ2-5; 12 positions match TRBD2. This CDR3 is 19 amino acids long. CDR1 SGHTA and CDR2 FQGTGA come from the germline V gene. V trimming: 0 bases; J trimming: 2 bases; junction bases outside the gene matches: 10.